The clone carrying this T cell receptor (beta chain) came up once. Its antigen remains unknown. The entry originates in a study of shared clonotypes between healthy human individuals. HIV-negative, healthy adults without recent acute infections or vaccinations were the donors. From CD4+ cells came CD45RA+ naive and CD45RA-negative memory subsets. Some 30,000 T cell genomes (around 190 ng DNA) went into each sorted-subset replicate. Clones were read by immunoSEQ multiplex PCR, and TCRdb kept only the in-frame ones, dropping some. The table records about 2.3 million clones, roughly 90% of them present only once. Study conclusions and caveats: Non-shared clonotypes were found to have lower generation probabilities than the clonotypes that were shared by all four of the sorted-subset donors.

From germline, CDR1 is MDHEN and CDR2 SYDVKM. This CDR3 is 13 amino acids long. The ends were cut back, 1 base at V and 7 bases at J, with 8 bases in the middle. Material: naive CD4+ T cells from PBMCs. Stated subset: CD45RA+ positively selected. The source of this sequence is a man younger than 35 in good health. Some clones in this sample may be carry-over from other donors' samples. This chain links TRBV28 with TRBJ2-1; a possible D gene is TRBD2 (6 bases). The CDR3 loop is CASSLLGTNEQFF. The DNA of the CDR3 is TGTGCCAGCAGTTTATTAGGGACTAATGAGCAGTTCTTC.